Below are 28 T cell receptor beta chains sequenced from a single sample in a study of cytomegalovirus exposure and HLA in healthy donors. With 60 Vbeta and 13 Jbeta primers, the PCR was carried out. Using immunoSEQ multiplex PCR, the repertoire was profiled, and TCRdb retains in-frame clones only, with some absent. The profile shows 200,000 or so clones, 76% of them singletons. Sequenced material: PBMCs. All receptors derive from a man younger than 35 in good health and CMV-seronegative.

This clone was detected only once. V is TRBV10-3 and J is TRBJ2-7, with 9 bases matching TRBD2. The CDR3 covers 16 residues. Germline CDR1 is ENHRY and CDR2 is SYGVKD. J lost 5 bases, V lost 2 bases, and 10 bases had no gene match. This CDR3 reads CAISEMLAGVVNEQYF. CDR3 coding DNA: TGTGCCATCAGTGAGATGTTAGCGGGAGTCGTCAACGAGCAGTACTTC.

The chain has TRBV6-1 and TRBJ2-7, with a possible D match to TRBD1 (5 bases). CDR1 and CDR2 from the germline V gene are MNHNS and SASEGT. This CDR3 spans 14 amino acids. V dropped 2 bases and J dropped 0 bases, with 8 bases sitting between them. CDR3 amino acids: CASSERQISYEQYF. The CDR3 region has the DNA TGTGCCAGCAGTGAAAGACAGATCTCCTACGAGCAGTACTTC.

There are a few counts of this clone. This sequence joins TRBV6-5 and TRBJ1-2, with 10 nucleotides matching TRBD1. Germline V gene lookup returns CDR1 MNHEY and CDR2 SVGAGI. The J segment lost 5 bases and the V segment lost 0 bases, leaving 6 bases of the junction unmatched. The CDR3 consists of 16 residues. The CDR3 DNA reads TGTGCCAGCAGTTACTCGAGGACAGGGGGACTGTATGGCTACACCTTC. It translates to CASSYSRTGGLYGYTF.

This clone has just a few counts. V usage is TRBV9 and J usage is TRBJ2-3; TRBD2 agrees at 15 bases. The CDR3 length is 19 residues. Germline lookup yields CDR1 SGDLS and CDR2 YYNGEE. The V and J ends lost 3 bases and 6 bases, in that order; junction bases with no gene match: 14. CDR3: CASSARQGGLAGGPDTQYF. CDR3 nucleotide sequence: TGTGCCAGCAGCGCTCGGCAGGGTGGACTAGCGGGAGGGCCTGATACGCAGTATTTT. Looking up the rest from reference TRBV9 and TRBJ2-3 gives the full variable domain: DSGVTQTPKHLITATGQRVTLRCSPRSGDLSVYWYQQSLDQGLQFLIQYYNGEERAKGNILERFSAQQFPDLHSELNLSSLELGDSALYFCASSARQGGLAGGPDTQYFGPGTRLTVL.

The CDR3, as DNA: TGTGCCAGCAAGGCTAGCGGGAGCAATGAGCAGTTCTTC. It specifies CASKASGSNEQFF. V is TRBV2 and J is TRBJ2-1; 10 bases are a match to TRBD2. Germline V CDR1 and CDR2: SNHLY, FYNNEI. The CDR3 consists of 13 residues. V lost 7 bases to trimming and J lost 6 bases; unmatched junction nucleotides: 3.

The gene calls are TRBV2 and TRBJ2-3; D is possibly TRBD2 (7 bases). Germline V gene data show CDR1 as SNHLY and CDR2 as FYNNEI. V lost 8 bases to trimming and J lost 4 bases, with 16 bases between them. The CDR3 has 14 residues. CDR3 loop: CASWTGGQPDTQYF. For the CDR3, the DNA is TGTGCCAGCTGGACGGGGGGACAACCAGATACGCAGTATTTT.

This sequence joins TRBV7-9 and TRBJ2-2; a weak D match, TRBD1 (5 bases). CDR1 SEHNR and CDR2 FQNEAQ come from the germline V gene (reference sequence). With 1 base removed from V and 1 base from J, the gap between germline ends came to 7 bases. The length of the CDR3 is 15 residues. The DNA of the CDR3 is TGTGCCAGCAGCTTAGTGCAGGGGAACACCGGGGAGCTGTTTTTT. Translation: CASSLVQGNTGELFF.

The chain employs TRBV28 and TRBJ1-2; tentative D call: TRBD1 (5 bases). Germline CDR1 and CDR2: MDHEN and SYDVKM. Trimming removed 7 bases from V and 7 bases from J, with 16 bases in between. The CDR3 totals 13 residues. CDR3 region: CASIGLGVRGYTF. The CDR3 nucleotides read TGTGCCAGCATCGGCCTAGGGGTGCGTGGCTACACCTTC.

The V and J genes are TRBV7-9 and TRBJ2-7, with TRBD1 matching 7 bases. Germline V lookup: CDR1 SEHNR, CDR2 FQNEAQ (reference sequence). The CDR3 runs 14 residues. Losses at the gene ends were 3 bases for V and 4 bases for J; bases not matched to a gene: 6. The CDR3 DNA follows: TGTGCCAGCAGCTTGACGACAGGGCCGTACGAGCAGTACTTC. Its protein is CASSLTTGPYEQYF.

The CDR3 loop reads CASSFQRENYEQYF. The CDR3 DNA reads as TGCGCCAGCAGCTTCCAGCGGGAGAACTACGAGCAGTACTTC. The rearrangement links TRBV5-1 to TRBJ2-7; TRBD2 matches 8 bases. This CDR3 contains 14 residues. V was pared by 2 bases and J by 3 bases, with 4 bases of the junction left unmatched. Looked up from germline, CDR1 is SGHRS and CDR2 is YFSETQ.

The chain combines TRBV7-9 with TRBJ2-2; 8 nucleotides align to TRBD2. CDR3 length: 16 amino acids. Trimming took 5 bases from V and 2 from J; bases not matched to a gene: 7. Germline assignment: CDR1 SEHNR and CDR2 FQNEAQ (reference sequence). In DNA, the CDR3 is TGTGCCAGCAGCCGGACTAGCCCTCCTAACACCGGGGAGCTGTTTTTT. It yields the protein CASSRTSPPNTGELFF.

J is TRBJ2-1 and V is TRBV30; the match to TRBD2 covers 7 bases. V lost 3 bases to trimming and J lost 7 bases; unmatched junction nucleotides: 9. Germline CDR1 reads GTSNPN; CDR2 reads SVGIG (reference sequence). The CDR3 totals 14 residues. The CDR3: CAWSFLAAWNEQFF. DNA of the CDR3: TGTGCCTGGAGCTTCCTAGCGGCCTGGAATGAGCAGTTCTTC.

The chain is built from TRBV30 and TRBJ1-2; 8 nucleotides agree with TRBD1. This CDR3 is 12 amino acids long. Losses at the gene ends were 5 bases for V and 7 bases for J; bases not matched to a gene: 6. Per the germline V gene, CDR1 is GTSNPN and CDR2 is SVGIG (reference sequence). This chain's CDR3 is CAWRGQGGGYTF. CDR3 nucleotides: TGTGCCTGGCGAGGACAGGGCGGTGGCTACACCTTC. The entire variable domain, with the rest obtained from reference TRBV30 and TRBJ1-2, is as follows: SQTIHQWPATLVQPVGSPLSLECTVEGTSNPNLYWYRQAAGRGLQLLFYSVGIGQISSEVPQNLSASRPQDRQFILSSKKLLLSDSGFYLCAWRGQGGGYTFGSGTRLTVV.

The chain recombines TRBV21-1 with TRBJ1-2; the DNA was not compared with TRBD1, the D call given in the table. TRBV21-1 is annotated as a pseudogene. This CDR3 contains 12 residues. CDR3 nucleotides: TGTGCCAAGGGACAGGGTGATTATGGCTACACCTTC. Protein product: CAKGQGDYGYTF.

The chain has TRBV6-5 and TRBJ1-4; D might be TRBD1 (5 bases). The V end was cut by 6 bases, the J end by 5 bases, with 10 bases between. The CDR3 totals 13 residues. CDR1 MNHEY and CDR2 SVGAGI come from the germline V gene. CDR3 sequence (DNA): TGTGCCAGCAGACACGGGGGGAATGAAAAACTGTTTTTT. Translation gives CASRHGGNEKLFF.

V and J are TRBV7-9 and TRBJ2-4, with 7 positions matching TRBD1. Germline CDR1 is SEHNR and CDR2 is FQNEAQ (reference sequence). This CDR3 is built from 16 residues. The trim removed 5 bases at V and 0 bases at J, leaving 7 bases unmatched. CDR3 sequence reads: CASSPRTGLAKNIQYF. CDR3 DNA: TGTGCCAGCAGCCCGAGGACAGGTCTAGCCAAAAACATTCAGTACTTC.

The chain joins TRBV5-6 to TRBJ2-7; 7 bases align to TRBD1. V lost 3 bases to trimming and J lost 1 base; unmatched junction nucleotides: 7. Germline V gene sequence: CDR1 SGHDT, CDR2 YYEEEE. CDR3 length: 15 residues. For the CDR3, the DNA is TGTGCCAGCAGCTCGACAGGGATAGAATCCTACGAGCAGTACTTC. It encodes CASSSTGIESYEQYF.

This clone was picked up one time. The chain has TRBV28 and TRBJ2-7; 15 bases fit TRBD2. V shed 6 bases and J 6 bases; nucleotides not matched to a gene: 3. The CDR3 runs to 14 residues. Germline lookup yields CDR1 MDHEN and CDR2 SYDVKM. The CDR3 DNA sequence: TGTGCCAGCAGGGGACTAGCGGGAGGATCCGAGCAGTACTTC. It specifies CASRGLAGGSEQYF.

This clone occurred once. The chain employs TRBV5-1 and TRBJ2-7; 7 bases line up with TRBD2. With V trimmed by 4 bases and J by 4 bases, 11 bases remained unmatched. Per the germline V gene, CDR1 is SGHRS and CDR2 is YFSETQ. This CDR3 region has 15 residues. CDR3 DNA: TGCGCCAGCAGCCTATTAGGCGGGAGCGTGTACGAGCAGTACTTC. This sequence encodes CASSLLGGSVYEQYF. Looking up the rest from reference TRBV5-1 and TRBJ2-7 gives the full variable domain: KAGVTQTPRYLIKTRGQQVTLSCSPISGHRSVSWYQQTPGQGLQFLFEYFSETQRNKGNFPGRFSGRQFSNSRSEMNVSTLELGDSALYLCASSLLGGSVYEQYFGPGTRLTVT.

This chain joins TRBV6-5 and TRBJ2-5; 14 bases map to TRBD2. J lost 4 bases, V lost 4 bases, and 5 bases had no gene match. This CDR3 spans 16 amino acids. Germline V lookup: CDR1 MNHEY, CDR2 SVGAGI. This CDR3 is CASSWGLAGAGETQYF. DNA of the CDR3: TGTGCCAGCAGTTGGGGACTAGCGGGAGCCGGAGAGACCCAGTACTTC.

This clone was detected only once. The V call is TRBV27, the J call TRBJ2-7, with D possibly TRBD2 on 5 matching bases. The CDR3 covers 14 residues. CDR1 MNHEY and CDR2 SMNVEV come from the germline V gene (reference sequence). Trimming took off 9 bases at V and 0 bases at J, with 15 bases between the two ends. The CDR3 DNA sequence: TGTGCCAGTTGTCTCGCCCGGGGCTCCTACGAGCAGTACTTC. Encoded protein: CASCLARGSYEQYF.

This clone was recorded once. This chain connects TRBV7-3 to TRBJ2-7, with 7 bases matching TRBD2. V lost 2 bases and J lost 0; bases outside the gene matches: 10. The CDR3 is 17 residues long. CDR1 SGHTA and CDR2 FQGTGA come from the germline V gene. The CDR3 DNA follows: TGTGCCAGCAGCTTAGGTCTAGCGGCGACCTACTCCTACGAGCAGTACTTC. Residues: CASSLGLAATYSYEQYF.

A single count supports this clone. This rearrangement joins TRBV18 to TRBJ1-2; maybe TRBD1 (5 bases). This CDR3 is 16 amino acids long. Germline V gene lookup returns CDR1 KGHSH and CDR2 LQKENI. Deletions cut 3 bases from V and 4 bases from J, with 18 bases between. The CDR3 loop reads CASSPTNRPNFYGYTF. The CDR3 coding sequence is TGTGCCAGCTCACCGACAAACAGGCCTAATTTCTATGGCTACACCTTC. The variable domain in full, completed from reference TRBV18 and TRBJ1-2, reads NAGVMQNPRHLVRRRGQEARLRCSPMKGHSHVYWYRQLPEEGLKFMVYLQKENIIDESGMPKERFSAEFPKEGPSILRIQQVVRGDSAAYFCASSPTNRPNFYGYTFGSGTRLTVV.

The CDR3 region is CASSLDLGRARQVGETQYF. The CDR3 coding sequence is TGTGCCAGCAGCTTGGATTTGGGCAGAGCGCGACAGGTGGGAGAGACCCAGTACTTC. V and J are TRBV5-4 and TRBJ2-5; D might be TRBD1 (6 bases). Germline-derived CDR1 and CDR2 are SGHNT and YYREEE (reference sequence). This CDR3 spans 19 amino acids. The germline V and J ends were trimmed by 0 bases and 4 bases, with 25 bases remaining between them.

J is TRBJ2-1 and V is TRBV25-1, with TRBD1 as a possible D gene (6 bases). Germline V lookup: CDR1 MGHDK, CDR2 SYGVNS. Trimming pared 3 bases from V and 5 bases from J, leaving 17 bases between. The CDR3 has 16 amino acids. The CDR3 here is CASSDEQGSKDNEQFF. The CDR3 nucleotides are TGTGCCAGCAGTGACGAACAGGGATCTAAGGACAATGAGCAGTTCTTC.

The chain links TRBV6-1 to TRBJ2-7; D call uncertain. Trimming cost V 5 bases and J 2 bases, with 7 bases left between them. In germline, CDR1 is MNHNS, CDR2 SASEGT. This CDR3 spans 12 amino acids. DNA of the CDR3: TGTGCCAGCAGTCTCCGGGCCTACGAGCAGTACTTC. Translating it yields CASSLRAYEQYF.

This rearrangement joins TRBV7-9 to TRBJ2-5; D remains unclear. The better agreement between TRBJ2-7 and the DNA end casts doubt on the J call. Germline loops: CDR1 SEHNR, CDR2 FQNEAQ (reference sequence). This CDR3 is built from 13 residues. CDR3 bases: TGTGCCAGCAGCCCCTCCTCTTCCTACGAGCAGTACTTC. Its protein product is CASSPSSSYEQYF.

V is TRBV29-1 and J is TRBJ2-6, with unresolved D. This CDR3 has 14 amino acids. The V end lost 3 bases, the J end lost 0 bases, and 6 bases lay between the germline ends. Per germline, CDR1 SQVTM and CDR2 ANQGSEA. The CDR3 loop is CSVDDSSGANVLTF. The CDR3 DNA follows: TGCAGCGTTGATGATAGCTCTGGGGCCAACGTCCTGACTTTC.